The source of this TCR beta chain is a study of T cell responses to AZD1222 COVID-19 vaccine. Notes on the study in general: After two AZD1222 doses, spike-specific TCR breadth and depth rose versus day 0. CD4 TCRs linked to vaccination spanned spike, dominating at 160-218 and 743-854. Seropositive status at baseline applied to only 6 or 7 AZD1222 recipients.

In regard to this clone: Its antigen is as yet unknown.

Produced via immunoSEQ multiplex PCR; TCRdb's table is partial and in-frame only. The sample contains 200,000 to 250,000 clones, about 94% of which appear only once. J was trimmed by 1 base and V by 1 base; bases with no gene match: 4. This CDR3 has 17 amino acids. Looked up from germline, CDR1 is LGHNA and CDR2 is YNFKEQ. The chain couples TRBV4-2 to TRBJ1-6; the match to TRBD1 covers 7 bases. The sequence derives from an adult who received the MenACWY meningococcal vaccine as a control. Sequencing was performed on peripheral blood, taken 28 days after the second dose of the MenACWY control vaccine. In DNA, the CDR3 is TGTGCCAGCAGCCAAGTGTCAGGGGGATCCTATAATTCACCCCTCCACTTT. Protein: CASSQVSGGSYNSPLHF.